The present T cell receptor beta chain was sequenced within a study of identical twins. Germline V gives CDR1 MNHEY, CDR2 SVGAGI. V lost 2 bases and J 5 bases, leaving 10 bases between the germline ends. The CDR3 totals 13 residues. MiXCR, applied by TCRdb to the 5' RACE reads, yields one record per CDR3 protein. The data hold some 760,000 distinct CDR3 sequences, with 15% to 20% observed a single time. These data also featured in a second study, about T cells expressing NK-cell markers.

Sample: PBMCs. The clonotype was recovered from a woman under 30 in good health. The chain couples TRBV6-5 to TRBJ2-7, with D tentatively TRBD1 or TRBD2 (5 bases each). The CDR3 DNA reads TGTGCCAGCAGTTACGAGAGGGACCACGAGCAGTACTTC. This codes for CASSYERDHEQYF.